This T cell receptor beta chain was identified during a study of cytomegalovirus exposure and HLA in healthy donors. General observations from the study: A later analysis reported that several of the most significant clusters appeared to be linked to common viral pathogens, among them Epstein-Barr virus. Productive status was seen about 87% or about 30% of the time for most TCR beta V segments in an earlier analysis. Later analysis revealed greater clonal expansion in HLA-associated TCR beta chains than in equally common others.

This CDR3 region has 13 residues. The V gene's germline CDR1 is MNHEY and CDR2 SMNVEV (reference sequence). Trimming pared 3 bases from V and 2 bases from J, leaving 7 bases between. Regarding this clone: Its antigen remains unidentified.

The PCR used 60 Vbeta and 13 Jbeta primers. Using immunoSEQ multiplex PCR, the repertoire was profiled, and TCRdb retains in-frame clones only, with some absent. This table holds 210,000 or so clones, 75% to 80% found once. J is TRBJ1-2 and V is TRBV27; a weak D match, TRBD1 (5 bases). The sequenced sample consisted of PBMCs. This TCR was sampled from a man younger than 35 in good health and CMV-seronegative. Here the CDR3 DNA reads TGTGCCAGCAGTTTCCGGACAAACTATGGCTACACCTTC. This sequence encodes CASSFRTNYGYTF.